The clone carrying this TCR beta chain has more than one count but fewer than ten. Its matching antigen is unknown. This entry belongs to a study of blood T cells in healthy people across ages. Whole-study context: Template switching picked up about one barcoded beta molecule for each two T cells. Study observations and caveats: In older individuals, TCR beta diversity per million T cells was lower, falling roughly linearly with age. PBMC samples, being unsorted, prevented any conclusive comparison of naive and antigen-experienced cells.

Germline V gene sequence: CDR1 KGHDR, CDR2 SFDVKD. The CDR3 extends over 15 amino acids. V was pared by 2 bases and J by 3 bases, with 11 bases between. Donors were healthy Caucasian individuals from Russia aged about 6 to 90. Sample-barcoded 5' priming and a J-beta primer mix drove a second PCR of roughly 7 to 11 cycles. TCRdb analysed the 5' RACE reads with MiXCR anew, one entry per CDR3 protein. The sample holds 600,000 to 850,000 distinct CDR3 sequences; about 40% are singletons and the top ten take 20% to 25%. The receptor comes from a woman between 55 and 75 years old in good health. The chain carries TRBV24-1 and TRBJ2-3, with D perhaps matching TRBD2 (6 bases). Sequencing was done on a sample of blood. The CDR3 sequence is CATSDWGGKTDTQYF. The CDR3 DNA is TGTGCCACCAGTGATTGGGGCGGGAAGACAGATACGCAGTATTTT.